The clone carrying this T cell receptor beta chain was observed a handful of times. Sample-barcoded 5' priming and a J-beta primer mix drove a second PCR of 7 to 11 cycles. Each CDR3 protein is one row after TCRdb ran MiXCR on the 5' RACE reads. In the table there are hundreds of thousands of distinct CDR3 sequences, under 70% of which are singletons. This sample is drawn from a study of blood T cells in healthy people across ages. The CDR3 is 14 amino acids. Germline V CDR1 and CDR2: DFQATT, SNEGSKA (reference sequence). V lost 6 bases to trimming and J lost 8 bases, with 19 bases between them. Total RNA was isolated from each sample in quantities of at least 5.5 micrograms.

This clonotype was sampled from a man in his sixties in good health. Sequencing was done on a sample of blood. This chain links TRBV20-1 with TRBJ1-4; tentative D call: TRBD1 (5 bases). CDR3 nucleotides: TGCAGTGCGCCAACCGGGACGGCCCAGGAAAAACTGTTTTTT. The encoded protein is CSAPTGTAQEKLFF.